A single sample is the source of the 25 T cell receptor beta chains below, sequenced in a study of a mutant IDH1 vaccine in newly diagnosed glioma. Libraries were prepared by immunoSEQ multiplex PCR; TCRdb keeps only in-frame clonotypes and omits some of them. The sample yields tens of thousands of clones, less than 80% seen once. Time point: week 35, safety follow-up. The content of each vaccine dose was 300 ug of mutant IDH1 20-mer peptide, and topical imiquimod accompanied it. Antigen specificity for these receptors is unknown. The sequenced sample was PBMCs, obtained from a glioma patient whose treatment included an IDH1 peptide vaccine. The receptors derive from a man aged 40-50 years with glioma.

In its sample, this clone was seen a few times. V and J are TRBV27 and TRBJ1-2; TRBD1 is a possible D gene (5 bases). Per the germline V gene, CDR1 is MNHEY and CDR2 is SMNVEV (reference sequence). CDR3 length: 14 amino acids. The ends were cut back, 0 bases at V and 8 bases at J, with 13 bases in the middle. The chain's CDR3 is CASSLSGGTGGYTF. The CDR3 DNA reads as TGTGCCAGCAGTTTATCGGGTGGGACCGGGGGCTACACCTTC.

J is TRBJ1-1 and V is TRBV11-2; D is unresolved. The CDR3 runs to 13 residues. V lost 2 bases and J lost 1, with 5 bases in between. Germline V gene lookup returns CDR1 SGHAT and CDR2 FQNNGV. The CDR3 DNA follows: TGTGCCAGCAGCTTAAACGGGAACACTGAAGCTTTCTTT. Translated, it gives CASSLNGNTEAFF.

This chain connects TRBV7-9 to TRBJ2-5; 9 nucleotides match TRBD2. Germline V gene data show CDR1 as SEHNR and CDR2 as FQNEAQ (reference sequence). The CDR3 has 15 residues. V lost 5 bases to trimming and J lost 5 bases; unmatched junction nucleotides: 9. CDR3 sequence: CASSGPGLAGETQYF. The CDR3, as DNA: TGTGCCAGCAGCGGACCGGGACTAGCTGGGGAGACCCAGTACTTC. Based on the CDR3 plus reference TRBV7-9 and TRBJ2-5, the full variable domain is DTGVSQNPRHKITKRGQNVTFRCDPISEHNRLYWYRQTLGQGPEFLTYFQNEAQLEKSRLLSDRFSAERPKGSFSTLEIQRTEQGDSAMYLCASSGPGLAGETQYFGPGTRLLVL.

By share, this clone ranks as medium-sized. The chain recombines TRBV27 with TRBJ1-1, with 8 bases aligning to TRBD1. The CDR3 length is 12 residues. V shed 5 bases and J 8 bases; nucleotides not matched to a gene: 4. Germline-derived CDR1 and CDR2 are MNHEY and SMNVEV (reference sequence). The CDR3 here is CASSPRTGEAFF. DNA for the CDR3: TGTGCCAGCAGTCCCCGGACAGGGGAAGCTTTCTTT.

Here the CDR3 DNA reads TGTGCCAGCAGTCCCGGGACTGCTACCTACGAGCAGTACTTC. Translating gives CASSPGTATYEQYF. V gene TRBV14 combines with J gene TRBJ2-7; D possibly corresponds to TRBD2 (6 bases). V lost 6 bases to trimming and J lost 2 bases, with 14 bases between them. Looked up from germline, CDR1 is SGHDN and CDR2 is FVKESK. The CDR3 length is 14 residues.

The J gene is TRBJ2-1, the V gene TRBV7-8, with D perhaps TRBD2 (6 bases). Germline CDR1 reads SGHVS; CDR2 reads FQNEAQ. The V gene lost 5 bases and the J gene lost 1 base, with 21 bases spanning the gap. The CDR3 has 18 amino acids. The DNA of the CDR3 is TGTGCCAGCAGCATCAGGCGGGACTGGTGGGGATCCTACAATGAGCAGTTCTTC. Translating gives CASSIRRDWWGSYNEQFF.

The gene calls are TRBV7-9 and TRBJ2-7; possibly TRBD1 for D (5 bases). The V and J ends lost 2 bases and 1 base respectively, with 12 bases between them. The CDR3 spans 15 residues. Germline values: CDR1 SEHNR, CDR2 FQNEAQ (reference sequence). The CDR3 sequence is CASSLFRRESYEQYV. The CDR3 DNA follows: TGTGCCAGCAGCTTATTTCGCAGGGAATCCTACGAGCAGTACGTC.

This clone came up once. The J gene is TRBJ2-3, the V gene TRBV5-1; D not certain. There are 18 residues in the CDR3. The germline V gene encodes CDR1 SGHRS and CDR2 YFSETQ. Trimming cost V 0 bases and J 0 bases, with 17 bases left between them. CDR3 sequence (DNA): TGCGCCAGCAGCTTGGACATCCTTGGGGAAATTAGCACAGATACGCAGTATTTT. Protein product: CASSLDILGEISTDTQYF.

The chain employs TRBV18 and TRBJ1-1; D remains unclear. Trimming left V 6 bases short and J 0 bases short, with 20 bases between. Germline-derived CDR1 and CDR2 are KGHSH and LQKENI. CDR3 length equals 17 residues. The CDR3 is CASSSYPPGGLNTEAFF. The CDR3 coding sequence is TGTGCCAGCTCGTCCTACCCCCCGGGAGGATTGAACACTGAAGCTTTCTTT.

In its sample, this clone was seen once. CDR3 sequence: CASSRGVAGTYTQYF. The CDR3 nucleotides read TGTGCCAGCAGCCGGGGGGTAGCGGGGACCTATACGCAGTATTTT. The rearrangement joins TRBV7-6 to TRBJ2-3, with 8 bases fitting TRBD2. V shed 5 bases, J shed 7 bases, and the junction held 11 bases outside the gene matches. The germline CDR1 and CDR2 sequences are SGHVS and FNYEAQ. This CDR3 is 15 amino acids long.

The rearrangement joins TRBV5-1 to TRBJ1-4; D perhaps matches TRBD1 (6 bases). CDR1 and CDR2 from the germline V gene are SGHRS and YFSETQ. Trimming removed 3 bases from V and 4 bases from J, with 16 bases in between. The CDR3 totals 16 residues. CDR3: CASSSEAQGFNEKLFF. The CDR3 nucleotides read TGCGCCAGCAGCTCCGAGGCGCAGGGGTTTAATGAAAAACTGTTTTTT.

The chain has TRBV19 and TRBJ2-1; a weak D match, TRBD2 (6 bases). Germline values: CDR1 LNHDA, CDR2 SQIVND (reference sequence). Trimming pared 6 bases from V and 5 bases from J, leaving 20 bases between. The CDR3 has 16 amino acids. CDR3 region: CASSPRGSGGDNEQFF. CDR3 nucleotide sequence: TGTGCCAGTAGCCCTAGGGGTAGCGGAGGGGACAATGAGCAGTTCTTC.

This chain links TRBV5-6 with TRBJ2-4; D is possibly TRBD1 (5 bases). Germline V gene sequence: CDR1 SGHDT, CDR2 YYEEEE. The CDR3 covers 14 residues. Trimming stripped 3 bases from V and 6 bases from J, with 13 bases between. The CDR3 coding sequence is TGTGCCAGCAGCTCGGCAGGGATGAGAAACATTCAGTACTTC. Its translation: CASSSAGMRNIQYF.

A few counts support this clone. The gene calls are TRBV7-7 and TRBJ2-1; D is unresolved. The CDR3 has 13 residues. Trimming removed 1 base from V and 9 bases from J, with 10 bases in between. Per germline, CDR1 SSHAT and CDR2 FNYEAQ (reference sequence). The CDR3 spells CASSLGRDSEQFF. The CDR3 nucleotides are TGTGCCAGCAGCTTAGGAAGGGATAGTGAGCAGTTCTTC.

This clone was recorded only once. The chain has TRBV6-6 and TRBJ2-7, with D unclear. CDR1 is MNHNY, CDR2 SVGAGI, per germline (reference sequence). The CDR3 extends over 12 amino acids. Deletions cut 6 bases from V and 5 bases from J, with 11 bases between. As DNA, the CDR3 is TGTGCCAGCAGCACCGGACGGAACGAGCAGTACGTC. It is translated as CASSTGRNEQYV.

This clone came up a few times. The rearrangement links TRBV7-6 to TRBJ1-1; maybe TRBD1 (5 bases). The germline V gene has CDR1 SGHVS and CDR2 FNYEAQ. V lost 5 bases and J 2 bases, leaving 9 bases between the germline ends. This CDR3 comprises 13 residues. CDR3 sequence reads: CASSAGGNTEAFF. Here the CDR3 DNA reads TGTGCCAGCAGCGCGGGGGGAAACACTGAAGCTTTCTTT. Combining the CDR3 with reference TRBV7-6 and TRBJ1-1 gives the whole variable domain GAGVSQSPRYKVTKRGQDVALRCDPISGHVSLYWYRQALGQGPEFLTYFNYEAQQDKSGLPNDRFSAERPEGSISTLTIQRTEQRDSAMYRCASSAGGNTEAFFGQGTRLTVV.

This clone has just a few counts. The V gene is TRBV9, the J gene TRBJ1-5; TRBD1 is a possible D gene (5 bases). CDR1 is SGDLS, CDR2 YYNGEE, per germline. The V end was cut by 4 bases, the J end by 8 bases, with 16 bases between. CDR3 length: 14 residues. Written as DNA, the CDR3 is TGTGCCAGCAGCTTGAGACAGTTCCCTGAGCCCCAGCATTTT. It is translated as CASSLRQFPEPQHF.

This clone was observed a few times. The CDR3 DNA follows: TGTGCCAGTAGTCCGAGGGAGAGCAAAAACATTCAGTACTTC. Residues: CASSPRESKNIQYF. J is TRBJ2-4 and V is TRBV19, with D perhaps TRBD2 (5 bases). Germline CDR1 LNHDA, CDR2 SQIVND (reference sequence). Trimming took off 5 bases at V and 3 bases at J, with 11 bases between the two ends. This CDR3 has 14 residues.

The chain couples TRBV5-1 to TRBJ2-3; D is undetermined. Germline V CDR1 and CDR2: SGHRS, YFSETQ. The V and J ends lost 4 bases and 0 bases respectively, with 3 bases between them. CDR3 length equals 12 residues. DNA of the CDR3: TGCGCCAGCAGCAAAAGCACAGATACGCAGTATTTT. Protein sequence: CASSKSTDTQYF.

J is TRBJ1-2 and V is TRBV11-2, with 8 bases lining up with TRBD1. The CDR3 covers 17 residues. The germline CDR1 and CDR2 sequences are SGHAT and FQNNGV. J gave up 0 bases and V 0 bases, and 6 bases lay outside the gene matches. This chain's CDR3 is CASSLEPGGLTNYGYTF. The CDR3 DNA sequence: TGTGCCAGCAGCTTAGAGCCAGGGGGCCTCACTAACTATGGCTACACCTTC. Looking up the rest from reference TRBV11-2 and TRBJ1-2 gives the full variable domain: EAGVAQSPRYKIIEKRQSVAFWCNPISGHATLYWYQQILGQGPKLLIQFQNNGVVDDSQLPKDRFSAERLKGVDSTLKIQPAKLEDSAVYLCASSLEPGGLTNYGYTFGSGTRLTVV.

This chain connects TRBV11-2 to TRBJ2-7; possibly TRBD2 for D (6 bases). This CDR3 has 13 amino acids. Germline-derived CDR1 and CDR2 are SGHAT and FQNNGV. V lost 3 bases and J 3 bases, leaving 9 bases between the germline ends. The CDR3 bases are TGTGCCAGCAGCTTCTCGGGGGTCTACGAGCAGTACTTC. It specifies CASSFSGVYEQYF. Together with reference TRBV11-2 and TRBJ2-7, the CDR3 gives the full variable domain: EAGVAQSPRYKIIEKRQSVAFWCNPISGHATLYWYQQILGQGPKLLIQFQNNGVVDDSQLPKDRFSAERLKGVDSTLKIQPAKLEDSAVYLCASSFSGVYEQYFGPGTRLTVT.

This rearrangement joins TRBV6-1 to TRBJ1-4; TRBD1 aligns across 7 bases. V was clipped by 4 bases and J by 6 bases; unmatched bases: 11. This CDR3 is built from 16 residues. CDR1 and CDR2 from the germline V gene are MNHNS and SASEGT. The CDR3, as DNA: TGTGCCAGCAGTGCGGGGGGACAGTTATTAGATGAAAAACTGTTTTTT. Protein: CASSAGGQLLDEKLFF.

The rearrangement links TRBV9 to TRBJ2-1, with 8 bases lining up with TRBD2. This CDR3 region has 17 residues. Germline loops: CDR1 SGDLS, CDR2 YYNGEE. Losses at the gene ends were 0 bases for V and 4 bases for J; bases not matched to a gene: 9. The CDR3 here is CASSVVSGGRKYNEQFF. The CDR3 DNA reads as TGTGCCAGCAGCGTAGTGAGCGGCGGGAGGAAATACAATGAGCAGTTCTTC.

The chain joins TRBV5-6 to TRBJ1-1; D gene ambiguous. Germline V gene data show CDR1 as SGHDT and CDR2 as YYEEEE. V lost 0 bases to trimming and J lost 3 bases, with 9 bases between them. CDR3 length equals 14 residues. CDR3 amino acids: CASSLGRRHTEAFF. For the CDR3, the DNA is TGTGCCAGCAGCTTGGGGCGGAGGCACACTGAAGCTTTCTTT.

As DNA, the CDR3 is TGTGCCAGCAGGCCCCCTAGTGCCTACGAGCAGTACTTC. Translation gives CASRPPSAYEQYF. This sequence joins TRBV2 and TRBJ2-7; D is unclear. In germline, CDR1 is SNHLY, CDR2 FYNNEI. V dropped 6 bases and J dropped 2 bases, with 11 bases sitting between them. The CDR3 length is 13 residues.